This TCR beta chain was identified in a study of cytomegalovirus exposure and HLA in healthy donors. The CDR3 has 15 residues. The V and J ends lost 1 base and 8 bases, in that order; junction bases with no gene match: 10. Germline V lookup: CDR1 LGHNA, CDR2 YSLEER. A multiplex PCR was run with 60 Vbeta primers and 13 Jbeta primers. Only in-frame clones appear in the TCRdb table, and some are missing; sequencing was by immunoSEQ multiplex PCR. Of over 150,000 clones listed, roughly 80% are singletons. Sequenced: PBMCs. The chain links TRBV4-3 to TRBJ1-2; 7 bases are shared with TRBD1. This clonotype was sampled from a woman aged 25 to 39 in good health and CMV-seropositive. CDR3 in amino acids: CASSQVGTGAAGYTF. The CDR3, as DNA: TGCGCCAGCAGCCAAGTAGGAACAGGGGCGGCAGGCTACACCTTC.